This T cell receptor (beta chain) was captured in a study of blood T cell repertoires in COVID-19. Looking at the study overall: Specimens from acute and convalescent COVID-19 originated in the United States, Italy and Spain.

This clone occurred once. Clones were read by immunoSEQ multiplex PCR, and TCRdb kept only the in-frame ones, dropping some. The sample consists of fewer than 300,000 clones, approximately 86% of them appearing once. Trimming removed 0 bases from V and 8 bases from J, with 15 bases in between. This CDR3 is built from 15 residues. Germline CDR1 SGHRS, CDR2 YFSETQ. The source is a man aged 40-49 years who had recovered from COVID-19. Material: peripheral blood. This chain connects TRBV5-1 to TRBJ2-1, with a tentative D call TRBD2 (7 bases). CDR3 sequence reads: CASSLELAEGDEQFF. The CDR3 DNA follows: TGCGCCAGCAGCTTGGAGCTAGCGGAGGGGGATGAGCAGTTCTTC.